A single T cell receptor beta chain is shown here with its context. As yet, its antigen is unknown. This entry belongs to a study of Ad26.COV2.S vaccination and SARS-CoV-2 variants. About the study: Enrollment placed the donor in the COV1001 Ad26.COV2.S trial arm. Into the muscle, Ad26.COV2.S was dosed once or twice, 56 days apart.

Treatment noted: some 20 received Ad26.COV2.S at low or high dose, single or two shots; 5 received placebo; per-sample allocation not given. Collection of the samples took place on day 63 after the first injection of vaccine or placebo. An Ad26 vector was used to express Wuhan-strain SARS-CoV-2 spike as the vaccine. This CDR3 contains 13 residues. The V end was cut by 2 bases, the J end by 3 bases, with 8 bases between. The germline gives CDR1 MDHEN, CDR2 SYDVKM. Points from the study as a whole: Recipients given vaccine exceeded placebo recipients in spike-specific TCR breadth.

Profiling relied on immunoSEQ multiplex PCR, and the TCRdb table lists in-frame clones only, not all of them. In the table there are roughly 300,000 clones, around 88% of which are singletons. This chain uses TRBV28 with TRBJ2-7; D is unclear. The origin of this receptor is a person aged 18 to 59 who received the Ad26.COV2.S COVID-19 vaccine or a placebo. The sample was peripheral blood, taken in a trial of Ad26.COV2.S vaccine versus placebo. The CDR3 sequence: CASSLGQFYEQYF. The CDR3 DNA is TGTGCCAGCAGTTTAGGGCAGTTCTACGAGCAGTACTTC. Full variable domain (rest looked up from reference TRBV28 and TRBJ2-7): DVKVTQSSRYLVKRTGEKVFLECVQDMDHENMFWYRQDPGLGLRLIYFSYDVKMKEKGDIPEGYSVSREKKERFSLILESASTNQTSMYLCASSLGQFYEQYFGPGTRLTVT.